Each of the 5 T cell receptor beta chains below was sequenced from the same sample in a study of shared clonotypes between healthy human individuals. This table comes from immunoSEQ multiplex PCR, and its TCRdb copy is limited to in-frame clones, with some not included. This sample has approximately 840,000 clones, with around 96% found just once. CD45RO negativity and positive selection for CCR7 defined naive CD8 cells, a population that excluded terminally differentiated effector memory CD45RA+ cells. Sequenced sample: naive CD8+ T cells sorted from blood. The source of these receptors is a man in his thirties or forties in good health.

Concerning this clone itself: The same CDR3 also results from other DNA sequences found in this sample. CDR3 nucleotide sequence: TGCGCCAGCAGCCAGGGACTAGCGGGAAACCAAGAGACCCAGTACTTC. It is translated as CASSQGLAGNQETQYF. The V gene is TRBV4-1, the J gene TRBJ2-5, with 13 bases aligning to TRBD2. Germline CDR1 and CDR2: MGHRA and YSYEKL. The junction had 1 base not matched to a gene; V was cut back by 3 bases and J by 0 bases. CDR3 length: 16 residues.

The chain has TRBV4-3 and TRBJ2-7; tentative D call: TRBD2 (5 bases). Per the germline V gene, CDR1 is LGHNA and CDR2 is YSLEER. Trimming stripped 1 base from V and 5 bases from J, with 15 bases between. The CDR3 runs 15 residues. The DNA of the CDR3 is TGCGCCAGCAGCCAAGGACGGTCAGCGGTCAACGAGCAGTACTTC. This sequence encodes CASSQGRSAVNEQYF.

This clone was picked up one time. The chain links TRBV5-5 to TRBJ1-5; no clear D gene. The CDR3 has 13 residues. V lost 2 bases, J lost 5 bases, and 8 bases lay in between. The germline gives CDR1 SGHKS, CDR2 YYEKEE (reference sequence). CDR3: CASSFSLDQPQHF. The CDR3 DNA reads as TGTGCCAGCAGCTTTTCTTTGGATCAGCCCCAGCATTTT.

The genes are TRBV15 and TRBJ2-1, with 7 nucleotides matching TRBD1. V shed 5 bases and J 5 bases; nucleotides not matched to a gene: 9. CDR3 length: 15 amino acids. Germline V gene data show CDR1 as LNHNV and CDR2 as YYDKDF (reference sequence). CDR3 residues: CATSPQGQQDNEQFF. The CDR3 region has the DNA TGTGCCACCAGCCCCCAGGGACAGCAAGACAATGAGCAGTTCTTC.

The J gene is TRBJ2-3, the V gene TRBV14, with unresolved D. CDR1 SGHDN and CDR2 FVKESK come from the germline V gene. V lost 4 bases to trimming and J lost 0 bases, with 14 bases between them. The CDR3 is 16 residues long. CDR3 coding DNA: TGTGCCAGCAGCCCTACTGTTGCAACAAGCACAGATACGCAGTATTTT. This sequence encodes CASSPTVATSTDTQYF.